This T cell receptor (beta chain) is from a study of blood T cells in healthy people across ages. Study context: Template switching recovered approximately one barcoded beta molecule for every two T cells.

Between the trimmed V and J ends, which lost 0 bases and 5 bases, there was a span of 12 bases. This CDR3 contains 14 residues. The germline gives CDR1 DFQATT, CDR2 SNEGSKA (reference sequence). Study-wide results and caveats: Higher diversity, along with more naive CD4+ cells, distinguished long-lived donors from aged donors.

Healthy Caucasians from Russia aged about 6 to 100 served as donors. Isolation yielded PBMCs, at least 7 million per sample, in every case. This clonotype has only a few counts. No antigen is known for it. A sample-barcoded 5' primer and a J-beta primer mix were used in a second PCR of about 6 to 12 cycles. TCRdb fed the 5' RACE reads into MiXCR, producing one record per CDR3 protein. The data show about 730,000 distinct CDR3 sequences, roughly 47% seen once. The sequencing sample was made of blood. The chain employs TRBV20-1 and TRBJ2-3, with D tentatively TRBD1 (6 bases). The TCR sequence derives from a woman in her sixties or seventies in good health. The CDR3 DNA sequence: TGCAGTGCTAGAGATCAACTAGGGGGAGATACGCAGTATTTT. It specifies CSARDQLGGDTQYF.